These 30 T cell receptor beta chains were sequenced from one sample in a study of vaccination and CD4 T cells after COVID-19. Their cognate antigens are unknown. Treatment here: roughly 11-day PBMC culture with coronavirus spike peptide pools or control peptides (ViraFEST assay). Cultured CD4+ T cell DNA underwent sequencing with the Oncomine TCR Beta short-read assay. MiXCR, run by TCRdb on the PCR reads, gives a single entry per CDR3 protein. The profile shows about 14,000 distinct CDR3 sequences, about 67% of them singletons. The sequencing sample was made of CD4+ T cells from blood, cultured in vitro. These receptors were collected from a human donor who had recovered from COVID-19.

The rearrangement links TRBV7-9 to TRBJ2-7, with D uncertain. Germline CDR1 SEHNR, CDR2 FQNEAQ (reference sequence). V was trimmed by 1 base and J by 7 bases, leaving 14 bases between them. This CDR3 has 14 amino acids. The CDR3 nucleotides are TGTGCCAGCAGCTTAGGGCAGAATTTGGGGGAGCAGTACTTC. Protein product: CASSLGQNLGEQYF.

The rearrangement uses TRBV24-1 and TRBJ2-1; D unresolved. The CDR3 is 13 residues long. Trimming cost V 5 bases and J 8 bases, with 12 bases left between them. Germline loops: CDR1 KGHDR, CDR2 SFDVKD. This CDR3 is CATSAPPFDEQFF. DNA of the CDR3: TGTGCCACCAGTGCTCCACCCTTCGATGAGCAGTTCTTC.

V gene TRBV19 combines with J gene TRBJ2-3; 10 positions agree with TRBD2. Germline assignment: CDR1 LNHDA and CDR2 SQIVND (reference sequence). V was clipped by 8 bases and J by 1 base; unmatched bases: 3. This CDR3 spans 14 amino acids. This CDR3 is CASGSGRGTDTQYF. CDR3 nucleotides: TGTGCCAGTGGCAGCGGGAGGGGCACAGATACGCAGTATTTT.

The chain links TRBV7-9 to TRBJ1-6; TRBD1 aligns across 8 bases. Unmatched junction bases numbered 6, after V lost 5 bases and J lost 9 bases. CDR1 and CDR2 from the germline V gene are SEHNR and FQNEAQ (reference sequence). The CDR3 consists of 14 residues. In DNA form, the CDR3 reads TGTGCCAGCAGCCCCGGACAGGGTGGTTCACCCCTCCACTTT. Translation: CASSPGQGGSPLHF.

This CDR3 is CASSLSLTDYRYTF. The CDR3 DNA follows: TGTGCCAGCAGTTTATCGTTAACAGATTACCGCTACACCTTC. The rearrangement joins TRBV27 to TRBJ1-2; D gene unclear. The CDR3 totals 14 residues. Trimming removed 0 bases at V and 9 bases at J, with 14 bases between. CDR1 MNHEY and CDR2 SMNVEV come from the germline V gene (reference sequence).

This clonotype was detected once. The V call is TRBV10-2, the J call TRBJ2-1; 9 bases match TRBD2. CDR3 length equals 14 residues. Per germline, CDR1 WSHSY and CDR2 SAAADI. V lost 9 bases to trimming and J lost 7 bases; unmatched junction nucleotides: 10. The CDR3 loop reads CASHLAGVGNEQFF. CDR3 DNA: TGCGCCAGTCACTTAGCGGGAGTGGGGAATGAGCAGTTCTTC.

V gene TRBV5-4 combines with J gene TRBJ2-6, with D tentatively TRBD1 (6 bases). In germline, CDR1 is SGHNT, CDR2 YYREEE (reference sequence). V dropped 0 bases and J dropped 2 bases, with 12 bases sitting between them. The CDR3 consists of 17 residues. CDR3 bases: TGTGCCAGCAGCTTGGATCCGAACAGGGCTGGGGCCAACGTCCTGACTTTC. This gives the protein CASSLDPNRAGANVLTF.

This clonotype was found a few times. V usage is TRBV6-1 and J usage is TRBJ1-5; D call uncertain. The V gene lost 7 bases and the J gene lost 2 bases, with 15 bases spanning the gap. Looked up from germline, CDR1 is MNHNS and CDR2 is SASEGT. This CDR3 spans 15 amino acids. Here the CDR3 DNA reads TGTGCCAGCAACTTAACCCCTCGGGGCAATCAGCCCCAGCATTTT. It yields the protein CASNLTPRGNQPQHF.

The rearrangement joins TRBV10-1 to TRBJ2-7; D unresolved. The V gene lost 2 bases and the J gene lost 9 bases, with 11 bases spanning the gap. Germline loops: CDR1 WNHNN, CDR2 SYGVQD (reference sequence). CDR3 size: 12 residues. This CDR3 reads CASSEHRGGQYF. The CDR3 DNA is TGCGCCAGCAGTGAGCATCGAGGCGGGCAGTACTTC.

Only a few counts were recorded for this clonotype. The chain combines TRBV2 with TRBJ1-1, with no clear D. The CDR3 consists of 14 residues. Germline V gene sequence: CDR1 SNHLY, CDR2 FYNNEI. With 3 bases removed from V and 4 bases from J, the gap between germline ends came to 12 bases. The CDR3 DNA is TGTGCCAGCAGTGACCGGGAGGGTGGCACTGAAGCTTTCTTT. The encoded protein is CASSDREGGTEAFF.

V gene TRBV2 combines with J gene TRBJ2-3; the match to TRBD2 covers 10 bases. The ends lost 8 bases at V and 2 bases at J; junction bases unmatched: 7. CDR1 is SNHLY, CDR2 FYNNEI, per germline. The CDR3 extends over 15 amino acids. CDR3 residues: CASSMTSGFTDTQYF. CDR3 DNA: TGTGCCAGCTCGATGACTAGCGGGTTCACAGATACGCAGTATTTT.

The V call is TRBV6-5, the J call TRBJ2-3; a possible D gene is TRBD1 (6 bases). Looked up from germline, CDR1 is MNHEY and CDR2 is SVGAGI. CDR3 length equals 15 residues. Trimming removed 2 bases from V and 2 bases from J, with 11 bases in between. The CDR3 protein is CASSYGRDTTDTQYF. The DNA of the CDR3 is TGTGCCAGCAGTTACGGTCGGGACACCACAGATACGCAGTATTTT.

This clonotype was counted only a few times. This chain joins TRBV5-1 and TRBJ1-5, with a tentative D call TRBD1 (6 bases). In germline, CDR1 is SGHRS, CDR2 YFSETQ. V was pared by 3 bases and J by 7 bases, with 11 bases between. The CDR3 runs to 13 residues. The CDR3 here is CASSSTGLQPQHF. Written as DNA, the CDR3 is TGCGCCAGCAGCTCTACAGGGCTGCAGCCCCAGCATTTT. The full variable domain, its missing parts supplied by reference TRBV5-1 and TRBJ1-5, is KAGVTQTPRYLIKTRGQQVTLSCSPISGHRSVSWYQQTPGQGLQFLFEYFSETQRNKGNFPGRFSGRQFSNSRSEMNVSTLELGDSALYLCASSSTGLQPQHFGDGTRLSIL.

DNA for the CDR3: TGTGCCAGCACCAGGGACAGGGATAATTCACCCCTCCACTTT. Translation gives CASTRDRDNSPLHF. The chain recombines TRBV27 with TRBJ1-6; 9 positions match TRBD1. Germline V gene data show CDR1 as MNHEY and CDR2 as SMNVEV (reference sequence). With V trimmed by 7 bases and J by 5 bases, 3 bases remained unmatched. The CDR3 extends over 14 amino acids.

This chain joins TRBV27 and TRBJ2-3, with TRBD1 matching 7 bases. Trimming took 6 bases from V and 2 from J; bases not matched to a gene: 11. The CDR3 extends over 16 amino acids. Per germline, CDR1 MNHEY and CDR2 SMNVEV (reference sequence). CDR3 in DNA: TGTGCCAGCAGCTGGGGGACAGCAAAATTCACAGATACGCAGTATTTT. Amino acid sequence: CASSWGTAKFTDTQYF.

The chain recombines TRBV7-9 with TRBJ1-6; weak D call: TRBD1 (5 bases). Trimming removed 5 bases at V and 13 bases at J, with 21 bases between. CDR1 SEHNR and CDR2 FQNEAQ come from the germline V gene (reference sequence). The CDR3 runs 15 residues. The CDR3 nucleotides read TGTGCCAGCAGCACCGCACTGGGGCCACGGGGGCCCCTCCACTTT. Translation: CASSTALGPRGPLHF.

The genes are TRBV20-1 and TRBJ2-1; the D gene is possibly TRBD2 (7 bases). Deletions cut 4 bases from V and 0 bases from J, with 16 bases between. The CDR3 has 16 residues. Per the germline V gene, CDR1 is DFQATT and CDR2 is SNEGSKA (reference sequence). The CDR3 DNA is TGCAGTGCTATGTCGGTAGGGGGGGTCTCCTACAATGAGCAGTTCTTC. Its protein product is CSAMSVGGVSYNEQFF.

In this sample, this clonotype turned up once. The chain couples TRBV4-1 to TRBJ2-7; 7 bases agree with TRBD2. This CDR3 is 14 amino acids long. The V segment lost 2 bases and the J segment 6 bases; nucleotides outside the gene matches: 7. The germline V gene has CDR1 MGHRA and CDR2 YSYEKL. CDR3 region: CASSQPGGEVEQYF. CDR3 nucleotides: TGCGCCAGCAGCCAACCGGGGGGTGAGGTCGAGCAGTACTTC.

This chain uses TRBV4-3 with TRBJ2-3; 10 positions agree with TRBD2. J lost 2 bases, V lost 0 bases, and 8 bases had no gene match. The CDR3 extends over 18 amino acids. Germline values: CDR1 LGHNA, CDR2 YSLEER. The CDR3 sequence is CASSQDWGTSELTDTQYF. CDR3 in DNA: TGCGCCAGCAGCCAAGATTGGGGGACTAGCGAGCTCACAGATACGCAGTATTTT.

V and J are TRBV12-3 or TRBV12-4 and TRBJ2-5; TRBD2 is a possible D gene (6 bases). This CDR3 has 14 amino acids. The V end was cut by 6 bases, the J end by 2 bases, with 13 bases between. The CDR3 spells CASRHGGEQETQYF. As DNA, the CDR3 is TGTGCCAGCAGGCACGGCGGGGAACAAGAGACCCAGTACTTC.

The V and J genes are TRBV6-2 or TRBV6-3 and TRBJ2-5; the match to TRBD2 covers 7 bases. CDR3 length: 17 residues. J lost 3 bases, V lost 3 bases, and 13 bases had no gene match. The germline V gene encodes CDR1 MNHEY and CDR2 SVGEGT. CDR3 in amino acids: CASSYGAGEFLEETQYF. In DNA form, the CDR3 reads TGTGCCAGCAGTTATGGGGCGGGAGAGTTCCTTGAAGAGACCCAGTACTTC.

The table lists this clonotype with a few counts. CDR3 coding DNA: TGTGCCAGCAGCCCCATGGGGACAGATACGCAGTATTTT. Translating it yields CASSPMGTDTQYF. The genes are TRBV25-1 and TRBJ2-3; D not resolved. The CDR3 is 13 residues long. Deletions cut 6 bases from V and 3 bases from J, with 10 bases between. Germline loops: CDR1 MGHDK, CDR2 SYGVNS.

This clonotype was recorded a few times. The chain employs TRBV15 and TRBJ1-2, with D hard to call. CDR3 length: 13 amino acids. Germline loops: CDR1 LNHNV, CDR2 YYDKDF (reference sequence). The V end was cut by 3 bases, the J end by 3 bases, with 8 bases between. CDR3 nucleotides: TGTGCCACCAGCAGGGCACGGGACTATGGCTACACCTTC. Translating gives CATSRARDYGYTF.

This rearrangement joins TRBV4-1 to TRBJ1-5; 7 bases are shared with TRBD1. The germline V gene encodes CDR1 MGHRA and CDR2 YSYEKL. J gave up 9 bases and V 1 base, and 9 bases lay outside the gene matches. This CDR3 has 15 amino acids. The CDR3 DNA is TGCGCCAGCAGCCAAGCCCGACAGGGAGGTGGGCCCCAGCATTTT. This sequence encodes CASSQARQGGGPQHF.

The rearrangement links TRBV15 to TRBJ1-2; D is uncertain. Germline V gives CDR1 LNHNV, CDR2 YYDKDF (reference sequence). This CDR3 is 16 amino acids long. Trimming took 0 bases from V and 4 from J, leaving 15 bases between them. In DNA, the CDR3 is TGTGCCACCAGCAGAGAATTCACTGATGCCTCCTATGGCTACACCTTC. As protein: CATSREFTDASYGYTF.

This clonotype was observed a handful of times. The chain uses TRBV20-1 and TRBJ1-1; D gene ambiguous. Trimming stripped 3 bases from V and 3 bases from J, with 8 bases between. The CDR3 runs to 12 residues. Germline assignment: CDR1 DFQATT and CDR2 SNEGSKA (reference sequence). The CDR3 is CSASGPDTEAFF. In DNA form, the CDR3 reads TGCAGTGCTAGTGGGCCAGACACTGAAGCTTTCTTT.

The chain uses TRBV7-3 and TRBJ2-3; D ambiguous. This CDR3 is 15 amino acids long. Trimming left V 5 bases short and J 9 bases short, with 21 bases between. CDR1 is SGHTA, CDR2 FQGTGA, per germline. The CDR3 protein is CASSAGVEAIETQYF. CDR3 bases: TGTGCCAGCAGCGCTGGGGTGGAAGCCATCGAGACGCAGTATTTT.

V is TRBV11-2 and J is TRBJ2-5; 7 bases map to TRBD1. CDR1 and CDR2 (germline): SGHAT, FQNNGV. The CDR3 runs 14 residues. The junction had 9 bases not matched to a gene; V was cut back by 4 bases and J by 7 bases. The CDR3 protein is CASSSPRGWVTQYF. DNA for the CDR3: TGTGCCAGCAGCTCCCCCAGGGGGTGGGTGACCCAGTACTTC.

V gene TRBV4-1 combines with J gene TRBJ2-5; D is unresolved. The CDR3 extends over 15 amino acids. Trimming cost V 3 bases and J 1 base, with 12 bases left between them. CDR1 is MGHRA, CDR2 YSYEKL, per germline. The chain's CDR3 is CASSHPGPPQETQYF. The DNA of the CDR3 is TGCGCCAGCAGCCACCCTGGGCCTCCCCAAGAGACCCAGTACTTC.

The sample holds a few counts of this clonotype. This chain joins TRBV6-2 or TRBV6-3 and TRBJ1-2; possibly TRBD1 for D (5 bases). Germline lookup yields CDR1 MNHEY and CDR2 SVGEGT. The CDR3 contains 12 residues. Trimming left V 4 bases short and J 2 bases short, with 5 bases between. The CDR3 DNA reads as TGTGCCAGCAGTTGGACAAACTATGGCTACACCTTC. Its translation is CASSWTNYGYTF.